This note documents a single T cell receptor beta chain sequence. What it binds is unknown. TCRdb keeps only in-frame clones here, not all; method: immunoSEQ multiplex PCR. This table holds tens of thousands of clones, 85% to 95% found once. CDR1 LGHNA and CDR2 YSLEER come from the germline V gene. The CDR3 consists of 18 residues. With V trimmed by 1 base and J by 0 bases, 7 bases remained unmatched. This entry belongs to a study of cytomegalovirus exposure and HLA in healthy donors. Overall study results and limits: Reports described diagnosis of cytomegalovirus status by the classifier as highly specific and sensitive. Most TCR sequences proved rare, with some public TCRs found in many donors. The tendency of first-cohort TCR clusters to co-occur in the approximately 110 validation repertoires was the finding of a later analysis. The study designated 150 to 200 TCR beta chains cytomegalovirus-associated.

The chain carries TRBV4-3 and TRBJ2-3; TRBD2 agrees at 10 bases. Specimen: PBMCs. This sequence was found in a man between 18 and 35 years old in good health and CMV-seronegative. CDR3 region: CASSQALAGGTSTDTQYF. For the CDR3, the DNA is TGCGCCAGCAGCCAAGCCTTAGCGGGAGGTACTAGCACAGATACGCAGTATTTT.